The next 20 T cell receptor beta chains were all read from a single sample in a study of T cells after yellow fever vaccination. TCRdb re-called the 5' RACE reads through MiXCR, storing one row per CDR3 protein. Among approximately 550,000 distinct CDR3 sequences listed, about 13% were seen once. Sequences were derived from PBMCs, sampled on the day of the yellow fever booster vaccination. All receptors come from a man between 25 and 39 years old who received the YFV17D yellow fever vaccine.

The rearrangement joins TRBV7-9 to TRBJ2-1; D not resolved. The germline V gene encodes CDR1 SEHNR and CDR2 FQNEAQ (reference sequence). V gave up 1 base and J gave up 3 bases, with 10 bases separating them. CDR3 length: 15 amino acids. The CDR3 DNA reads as TGTGCCAGCAGCTTAGAGGGAAATTACTACAATGAGCAGTTCTTC. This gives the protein CASSLEGNYYNEQFF.

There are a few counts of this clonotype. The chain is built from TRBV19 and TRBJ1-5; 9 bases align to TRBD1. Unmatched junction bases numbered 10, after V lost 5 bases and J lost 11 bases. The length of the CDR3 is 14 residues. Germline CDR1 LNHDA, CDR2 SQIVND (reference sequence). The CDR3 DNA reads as TGTGCCAGTAGTCAGGGACAGGGTTTCGGGGCCCAGCATTTT. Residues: CASSQGQGFGAQHF.

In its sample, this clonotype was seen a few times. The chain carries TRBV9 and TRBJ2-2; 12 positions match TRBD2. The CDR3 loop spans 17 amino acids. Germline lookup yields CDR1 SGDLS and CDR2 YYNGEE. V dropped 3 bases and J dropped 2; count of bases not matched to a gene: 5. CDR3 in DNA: TGTGCCAGCAGCGGCGGACTAGCGGGAAGAAACACCGGGGAGCTGTTTTTT. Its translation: CASSGGLAGRNTGELFF.

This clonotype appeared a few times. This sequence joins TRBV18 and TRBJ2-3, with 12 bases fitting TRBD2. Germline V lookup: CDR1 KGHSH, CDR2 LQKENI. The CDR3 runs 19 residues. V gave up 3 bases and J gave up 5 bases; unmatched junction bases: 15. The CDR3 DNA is TGTGCCAGCTCACCCCAGGAGGGACGACTAGCGGGAGTGGGAGATACGCAGTATTTT. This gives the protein CASSPQEGRLAGVGDTQYF. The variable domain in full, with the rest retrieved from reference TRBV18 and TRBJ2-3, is NAGVMQNPRHLVRRRGQEARLRCSPMKGHSHVYWYRQLPEEGLKFMVYLQKENIIDESGMPKERFSAEFPKEGPSILRIQQVVRGDSAAYFCASSPQEGRLAGVGDTQYFGPGTRLTVL.

DNA for the CDR3: TGTGCCAGCAGTGAGGCCCTAGCCAAAAACATTCAGTACTTC. Protein: CASSEALAKNIQYF. This sequence joins TRBV2 and TRBJ2-4; no definite D call. Germline-derived CDR1 and CDR2 are SNHLY and FYNNEI. Trimming cost V 3 bases and J 0 bases, with 6 bases left between them. The CDR3 runs to 14 residues.

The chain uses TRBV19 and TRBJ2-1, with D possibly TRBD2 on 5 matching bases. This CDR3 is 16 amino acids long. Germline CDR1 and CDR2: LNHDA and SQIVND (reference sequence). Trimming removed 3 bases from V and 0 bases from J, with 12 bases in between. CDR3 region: CASSISGISSYNEQFF. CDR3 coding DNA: TGTGCCAGTAGTATCTCCGGGATTAGCTCCTACAATGAGCAGTTCTTC.

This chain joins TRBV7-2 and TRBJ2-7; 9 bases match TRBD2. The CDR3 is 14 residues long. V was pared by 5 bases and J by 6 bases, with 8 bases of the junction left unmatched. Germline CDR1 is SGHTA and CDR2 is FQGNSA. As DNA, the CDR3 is TGTGCCAGCAGCCCCCAAGAAGCGGGGGGCGAGCAGTACTTC. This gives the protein CASSPQEAGGEQYF.

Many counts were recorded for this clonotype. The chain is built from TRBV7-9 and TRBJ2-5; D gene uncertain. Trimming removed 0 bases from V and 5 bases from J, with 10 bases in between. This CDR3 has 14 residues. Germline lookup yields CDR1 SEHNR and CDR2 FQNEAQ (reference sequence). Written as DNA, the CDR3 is TGTGCCAGCAGCTTAGCGACGGGCCAGGAGACCCAGTACTTC. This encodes CASSLATGQETQYF.

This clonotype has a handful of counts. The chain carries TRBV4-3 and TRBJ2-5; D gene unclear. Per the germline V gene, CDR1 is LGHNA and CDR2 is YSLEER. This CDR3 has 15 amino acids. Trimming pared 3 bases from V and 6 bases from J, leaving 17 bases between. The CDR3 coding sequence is TGCGCCAGCAGCCAGGGTTACACAGAGCAGAAGACCCAGTACTTC. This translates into CASSQGYTEQKTQYF.

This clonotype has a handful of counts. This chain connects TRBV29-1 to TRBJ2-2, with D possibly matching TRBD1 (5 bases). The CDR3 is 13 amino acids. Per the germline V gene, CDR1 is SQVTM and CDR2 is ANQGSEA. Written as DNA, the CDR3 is TGCACCGTGGGGCAGGGCGGAACCGGGGAGCTGTTTTTT. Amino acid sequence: CTVGQGGTGELFF.

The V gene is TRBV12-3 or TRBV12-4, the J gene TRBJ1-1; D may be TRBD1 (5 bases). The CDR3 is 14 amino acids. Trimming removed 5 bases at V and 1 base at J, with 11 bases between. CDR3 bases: TGTGCCAGCAGTGAGGGACGAAGGAACACTGAAGCTTTCTTT. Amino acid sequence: CASSEGRRNTEAFF.

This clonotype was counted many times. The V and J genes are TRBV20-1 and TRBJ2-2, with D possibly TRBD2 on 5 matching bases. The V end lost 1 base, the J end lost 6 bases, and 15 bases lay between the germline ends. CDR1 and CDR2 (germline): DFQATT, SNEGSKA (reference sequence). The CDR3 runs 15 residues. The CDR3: CSARGARRRAGELFF. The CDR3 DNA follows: TGCAGTGCTAGAGGAGCGCGTAGGCGGGCCGGGGAGCTGTTTTTT.

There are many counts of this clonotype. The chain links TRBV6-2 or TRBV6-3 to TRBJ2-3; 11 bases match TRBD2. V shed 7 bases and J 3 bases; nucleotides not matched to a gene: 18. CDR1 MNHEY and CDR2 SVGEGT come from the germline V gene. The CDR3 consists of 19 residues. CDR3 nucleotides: TGTGCCAGCAACGGAAGGCCTAAACTAGCGGGAGTGAGGACAGATACGCAGTATTTT. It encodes CASNGRPKLAGVRTDTQYF.

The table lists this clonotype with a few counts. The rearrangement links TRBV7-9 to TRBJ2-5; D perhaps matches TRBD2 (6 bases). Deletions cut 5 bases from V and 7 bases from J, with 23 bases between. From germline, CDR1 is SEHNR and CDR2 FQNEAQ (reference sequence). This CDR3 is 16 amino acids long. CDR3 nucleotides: TGTGCCAGCAGCCCGGTAAAGGCTAGCGCCGAAGGGACCCAGTACTTC. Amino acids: CASSPVKASAEGTQYF.

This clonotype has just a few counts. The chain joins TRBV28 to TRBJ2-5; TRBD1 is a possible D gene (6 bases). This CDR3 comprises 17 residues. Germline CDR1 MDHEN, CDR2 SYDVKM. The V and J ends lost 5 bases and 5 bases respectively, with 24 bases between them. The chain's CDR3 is CASSTSYFGGREETQYF. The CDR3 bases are TGTGCCAGCAGTACCTCTTATTTTGGGGGCAGGGAGGAGACCCAGTACTTC. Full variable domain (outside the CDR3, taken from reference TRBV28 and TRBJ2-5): DVKVTQSSRYLVKRTGEKVFLECVQDMDHENMFWYRQDPGLGLRLIYFSYDVKMKEKGDIPEGYSVSREKKERFSLILESASTNQTSMYLCASSTSYFGGREETQYFGPGTRLLVL.

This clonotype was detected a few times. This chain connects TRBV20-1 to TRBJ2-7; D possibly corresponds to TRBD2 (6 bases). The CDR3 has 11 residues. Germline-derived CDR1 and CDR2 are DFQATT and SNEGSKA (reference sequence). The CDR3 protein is CMGDSSYEQYF. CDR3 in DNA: TGCATGGGGGACTCCTCCTACGAGCAGTACTTC.

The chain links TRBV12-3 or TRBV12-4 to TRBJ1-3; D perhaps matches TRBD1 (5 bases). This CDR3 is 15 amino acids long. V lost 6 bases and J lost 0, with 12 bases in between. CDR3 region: CASRSDSPSGNTIYF. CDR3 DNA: TGTGCCAGCAGGTCCGACAGTCCCTCTGGAAACACCATATATTTT.

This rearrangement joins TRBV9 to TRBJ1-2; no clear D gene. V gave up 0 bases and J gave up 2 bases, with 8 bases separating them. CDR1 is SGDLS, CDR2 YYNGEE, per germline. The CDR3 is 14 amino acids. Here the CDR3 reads CASSVDPVNYGYTF. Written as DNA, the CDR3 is TGTGCCAGCAGCGTAGACCCGGTCAACTATGGCTACACCTTC.

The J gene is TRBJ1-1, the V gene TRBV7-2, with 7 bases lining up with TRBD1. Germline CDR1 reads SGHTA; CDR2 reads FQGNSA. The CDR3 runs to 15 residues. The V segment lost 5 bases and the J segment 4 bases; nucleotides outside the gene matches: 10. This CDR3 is CASSVYRGSVTEAFF. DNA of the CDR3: TGTGCCAGCAGCGTTTACAGGGGTTCTGTCACTGAAGCTTTCTTT.

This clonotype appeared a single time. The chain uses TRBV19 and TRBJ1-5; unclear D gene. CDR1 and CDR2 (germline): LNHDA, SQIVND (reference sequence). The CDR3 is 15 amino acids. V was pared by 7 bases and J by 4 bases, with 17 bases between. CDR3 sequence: CASTPTSQHNQPQHF. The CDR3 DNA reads TGTGCCAGTACCCCGACAAGCCAGCATAATCAGCCCCAGCATTTT.